This TCR beta chain is drawn from a study of tumor-infiltrating lymphocytes in localized non-small cell lung cancer. Overall study context: Several tumor histologies, both smoking statuses, and some post-neoadjuvant chemotherapy samples were included. From each patient, both tumor and uninvolved lung, non-adjacent to tumor, were sampled. Findings and caveats of the study: Tumors had more T cell infiltration than uninvolved lung, per TCRbeta sequencing and CD3 counts. Different pieces of the same tissue went to different assays, confounding technical variation with intratumor heterogeneity.

From germline, CDR1 is LGHNA and CDR2 YNFKEQ. The CDR3 is made up of 16 amino acids. V was clipped by 0 bases and J by 3 bases, with 11 bases between them. For this clone: Its antigen remains unidentified.

Assay: immunoSEQ multiplex PCR; the TCRdb copy retains only in-frame clones and omits some. This sample has roughly 9,100 clones, with over 75% found just once. The rearrangement links TRBV4-2 to TRBJ1-4; D is uncertain. The receptor was derived from a human donor with non-small cell lung cancer. The sequenced sample was uninvolved lung tissue not adjacent to the tumor. The CDR3 DNA reads TGTGCCAGCAGCCAAGAAACGGCTGGGGCTAATGAAAAACTGTTTTTT. It encodes CASSQETAGANEKLFF.